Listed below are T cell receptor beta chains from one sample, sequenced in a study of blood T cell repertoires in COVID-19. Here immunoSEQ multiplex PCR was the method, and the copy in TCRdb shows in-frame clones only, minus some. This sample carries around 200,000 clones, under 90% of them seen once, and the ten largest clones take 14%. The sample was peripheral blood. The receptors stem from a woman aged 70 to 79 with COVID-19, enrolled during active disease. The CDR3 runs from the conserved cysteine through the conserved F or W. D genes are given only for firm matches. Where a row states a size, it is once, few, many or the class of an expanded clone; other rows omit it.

DNA: TGTGCCAGCAGCTTAGATCGGTCGGGAGGCTATGGCTACACCTTC
CDR3: CASSLDRSGGYGYTF
D: -
length: 15
J: TRBJ1-2
V: TRBV7-2
size: -

DNA: TGTGCCAGCAGTGAAACGAGGGCTAGCGGGAGAACGTACGAGCAGTACTTC
CDR3: CASSETRASGRTYEQYF
D: TRBD2
length: 17
J: TRBJ2-7
V: TRBV25-1
size: -

DNA: TGTGCCAGCAGGGTTGACAGTAATTCACCCCTCCACTTT
CDR3: CASRVDSNSPLHF
D: -
length: 13
J: TRBJ1-6
V: TRBV6-5
size: -

DNA: TGTGCCAGCAGGGCCGGGACTAGCGTCTACAATGAGCAGTTCTTC
CDR3: CASRAGTSVYNEQFF
D: TRBD2
length: 15
J: TRBJ2-1
V: TRBV6-5
size: -

DNA: TGTGCCAGAGTCCAGGGGGACAATGAGCAGTTCTTC
CDR3: CARVQGDNEQFF
D: TRBD1
length: 12
J: TRBJ2-1
V: TRBV5-3
size: -

DNA: TGCGCCAGCAGCTCGGCTAGCGGGGCCTACGAGCAGTACTTC
CDR3: CASSSASGAYEQYF
D: TRBD2
length: 14
J: TRBJ2-7
V: TRBV5-1
size: -

DNA: TGTGCCAGCAGTCAACACAGGGGGCAAGGCTATGGCTACACCTTC
CDR3: CASSQHRGQGYGYTF
D: TRBD1
length: 15
J: TRBJ1-2
V: TRBV6-5
size: -

DNA: TGCGCCAGCAGCTTGGAAGCTGGTGTGAGCACTGAAGCTTTCTTT
CDR3: CASSLEAGVSTEAFF
D: -
length: 15
J: TRBJ1-1
V: TRBV5-1
size: -

DNA: TGTGCCACCAGCGGCCCGGGGGGCTCTGGGTACAATGAGCAGTTCTTC
CDR3: CATSGPGGSGYNEQFF
D: -
length: 16
J: TRBJ2-1
V: TRBV15
size: -

DNA: TGTGCCAGCAGCCAACGAGGGGACGGGGGGGACAATGAGCAGTTCTTC
CDR3: CASSQRGDGGDNEQFF
D: TRBD2
length: 16
J: TRBJ2-1
V: TRBV4-2
size: -

DNA: TGTGCCAGCAGCATTAGGACAGGGGCAGATACGCAGTATTTT
CDR3: CASSIRTGADTQYF
D: TRBD1
length: 14
J: TRBJ2-3
V: TRBV5-5
size: once

DNA: TGTGCCAGCAGCGCCGGTACAGGGTACGGGGAGCTGTTTTTT
CDR3: CASSAGTGYGELFF
D: -
length: 14
J: TRBJ2-2
V: TRBV9
size: -

DNA: TGTGCCAGCAGCTTACGGGGGACTGGCAATCAGCCCCAGCATTTT
CDR3: CASSLRGTGNQPQHF
D: -
length: 15
J: TRBJ1-5
V: TRBV7-3
size: -

DNA: TGTGCCAGCAGCTTGAGTCCAGGGTGGCCCCATATCGGAAACACCATATATTTT
CDR3: CASSLSPGWPHIGNTIYF
D: -
length: 18
J: TRBJ1-3
V: TRBV5-4
size: once

DNA: TGTGCCAGCAGCTTGGTATCAGGGGGCACAGATACGCAGTATTTT
CDR3: CASSLVSGGTDTQYF
D: -
length: 15
J: TRBJ2-3
V: TRBV5-4
size: few

DNA: TGTGCCAGCAGCTTTTTTAAAACAGGTCCCCTATTAGAGACCTTC
CDR3: CASSFFKTGPLLETF
D: -
length: 15
J: TRBJ1-2
V: TRBV12-1
size: few

DNA: TGTGCCAGCAGCCAGAGACCGGGACTAGGGACAGATACGCAGTATTTT
CDR3: CASSQRPGLGTDTQYF
D: TRBD2
length: 16
J: TRBJ2-3
V: TRBV14
size: once

DNA: TGTGCCAGCAGCACACGGACAGCCGGGGAGCTGTTTTTT
CDR3: CASSTRTAGELFF
D: -
length: 13
J: TRBJ2-2
V: TRBV7-3
size: -

DNA: TGCGCCAGCAGCAACGGTCAAGAGACCCAGTACTTC
CDR3: CASSNGQETQYF
D: -
length: 12
J: TRBJ2-5
V: TRBV10-1
size: -

DNA: TGCGCCAGCAGCCCAGAGAGGCTAGCGGGGGATTACGAGCAGTACTTC
CDR3: CASSPERLAGDYEQYF
D: TRBD2
length: 16
J: TRBJ2-7
V: TRBV5-1
size: -

DNA: TGTGCCAGCAGTTTGGGGCGAGATACGCAGTATTTT
CDR3: CASSLGRDTQYF
D: -
length: 12
J: TRBJ2-3
V: TRBV28
size: -

DNA: TGTGCCACCGACTCGAACTACAATGAGCAGTTCTTC
CDR3: CATDSNYNEQFF
D: -
length: 12
J: TRBJ2-1
V: TRBV15
size: -

DNA: TGTGCCAGCAGTTCTACTGGGACAGGGTGGCATCAGCCCCAGCATTTT
CDR3: CASSSTGTGWHQPQHF
D: TRBD1
length: 16
J: TRBJ1-5
V: TRBV28
size: few

DNA: TGCGCCAGCAGCTTGGTACAGAACCCCCTCGAGCAGTACTTC
CDR3: CASSLVQNPLEQYF
D: -
length: 14
J: TRBJ2-7
V: TRBV5-1
size: once

DNA: TGTGCCAGTAGTTCCGGGACAGGGCATAGCGGGGAGCTGTTTTTT
CDR3: CASSSGTGHSGELFF
D: TRBD1
length: 15
J: TRBJ2-2
V: TRBV19
size: -

DNA: TGTGCCAGCAGCGTAGCTCTAGTTCAGCCCCAGCATTTT
CDR3: CASSVALVQPQHF
D: -
length: 13
J: TRBJ1-5
V: TRBV9
size: -

DNA: TGTGCCATCAGTGAGTCCCACAGGGCCACCGGGGAGCTGTTTTTT
CDR3: CAISESHRATGELFF
D: -
length: 15
J: TRBJ2-2
V: TRBV10-3
size: -

DNA: TGTGCCTGGAGCCAACCGGGACAGGATCCTCCCAGGCTGTTTTTT
CDR3: CAWSQPGQDPPRLFF
D: TRBD1
length: 15
J: TRBJ1-4
V: TRBV30
size: -

DNA: TGTGCCAGCAGCCCTGACATAGGATTCACAGATACGCAGTATTTT
CDR3: CASSPDIGFTDTQYF
D: -
length: 15
J: TRBJ2-3
V: TRBV11-1
size: -

DNA: TGTGCCAGCAGTTACGACAGGGCGTTTAATGAGAAACTGTTTTTT
CDR3: CASSYDRAFNEKLFF
D: TRBD1
length: 15
J: TRBJ1-4
V: TRBV28
size: -

DNA: TGTGCCAGCAGCGTAGACAGGGGTTTCACTGAAGCTTTCTTT
CDR3: CASSVDRGFTEAFF
D: TRBD1
length: 14
J: TRBJ1-1
V: TRBV9
size: -

DNA: TGTGCCAGCAGCACCCGGGACAGGGGCACAGATACGCAGTATTTT
CDR3: CASSTRDRGTDTQYF
D: TRBD1
length: 15
J: TRBJ2-3
V: TRBV28
size: -

DNA: TGTGCCAGCAGAGGGGACAGACTCTACGAGCAGTACTTC
CDR3: CASRGDRLYEQYF
D: TRBD1
length: 13
J: TRBJ2-7
V: TRBV6-5
size: -

DNA: TGTGCCAGCAGTCTGACGGGACAGGGTTATGGCTACACCTTC
CDR3: CASSLTGQGYGYTF
D: TRBD1
length: 14
J: TRBJ1-2
V: TRBV6-5
size: -

DNA: TGTGCCAGCAGGCGGGGAGGCGCAGATACGCAGTATTTT
CDR3: CASRRGGADTQYF
D: -
length: 13
J: TRBJ2-3
V: TRBV7-2
size: -

DNA: TGTGCCAGCAGTGTACAGGGAGGGTTTAGTAATTCACCCCTCCACTTT
CDR3: CASSVQGGFSNSPLHF
D: -
length: 16
J: TRBJ1-6
V: TRBV6-1
size: -

DNA: TGTGCCAGCAGCCAGAGACAGGGTGCCTATGGCTACACCTTC
CDR3: CASSQRQGAYGYTF
D: TRBD1
length: 14
J: TRBJ1-2
V: TRBV7-2
size: -

DNA: TGTGCCAGCAGAACAGGGTCTGGGGCCAACGTCCTGACTTTC
CDR3: CASRTGSGANVLTF
D: -
length: 14
J: TRBJ2-6
V: TRBV6-5
size: -

DNA: TGCGCCAGCAGCCCGGGAGCCCAACTTAAAGAGACCCAGTACTTC
CDR3: CASSPGAQLKETQYF
D: -
length: 15
J: TRBJ2-5
V: TRBV4-1
size: -

DNA: TGTGCCAGCAGCTTATATCGTGGGACTGAATACAATGAGCAGTTCTTC
CDR3: CASSLYRGTEYNEQFF
D: -
length: 16
J: TRBJ2-1
V: TRBV7-9
size: -

DNA: TGCAGCGTTGGCCCCACTAGCGGGGGGTTAAATGAGCAGTTCTTC
CDR3: CSVGPTSGGLNEQFF
D: TRBD2
length: 15
J: TRBJ2-1
V: TRBV29-1
size: once

DNA: TGTGCCAGTAGTATCGGTGACGGGGAGCTGTTTTTT
CDR3: CASSIGDGELFF
D: -
length: 12
J: TRBJ2-2
V: TRBV19
size: -

DNA: TGTGCCAGCAGCGTCAACCTACAGGGGATCGGCGACGAGCAGTACTTC
CDR3: CASSVNLQGIGDEQYF
D: TRBD1
length: 16
J: TRBJ2-7
V: TRBV7-8
size: -

DNA: TGTGCCAGCAGCGTAGACTGGGGCGGGGGGATCTACAATGAGCAGTTCTTC
CDR3: CASSVDWGGGIYNEQFF
D: TRBD2
length: 17
J: TRBJ2-1
V: TRBV9
size: once

DNA: TGTGCCAGCAGTCTAGGGAGTGGGACTGAAGCTTTCTTT
CDR3: CASSLGSGTEAFF
D: -
length: 13
J: TRBJ1-1
V: TRBV5-6
size: -

DNA: TGTGCCAGCAGGTCAAAACTGAGTTCACCCCTCCACTTT
CDR3: CASRSKLSSPLHF
D: -
length: 13
J: TRBJ1-6
V: TRBV2
size: -

DNA: TGTGCCAGCAGGTCGAGGCATTACTATGGCTACACCTTC
CDR3: CASRSRHYYGYTF
D: -
length: 13
J: TRBJ1-2
V: TRBV12-3/TRBV12-4
size: once

DNA: TGTGCCAGCAGCTTAGGGTCCGGAGCGTCCCACAATGAGCAGTTCTTC
CDR3: CASSLGSGASHNEQFF
D: -
length: 16
J: TRBJ2-1
V: TRBV11-2
size: few

DNA: TGTGCCAGTAGCCCAAGACTAGGCGTGAACAATGAGCAGTTCTTC
CDR3: CASSPRLGVNNEQFF
D: -
length: 15
J: TRBJ2-1
V: TRBV19
size: -